The TCR beta chain described here comes from a study of early T cells in non-severe SARS-CoV-2 infection. Study context: The sequenced material was bulk RNA from unsorted whole blood, and its chains were unpaired.

CDR1 is MRHNA and CDR2 is SNTAGT in the germline V gene. CDR3 length: 14 residues. V gave up 6 bases and J gave up 5 bases; unmatched junction bases: 4. Study findings and constraints: Database matching using VDJdb favored anti-spike CD8 responses, with private and CD4 specificities left missing.

There are many counts of this clonotype. Its antigen is unknown. Molecules of cDNA were individually given unique molecular identifiers that were attached to them. In TCRdb, the 5' RACE reads were re-called with MiXCR into one record per CDR3 protein. The repertoire holds about 67,000 distinct CDR3 sequences, with around a tenth as singletons. The source material was whole blood. The chain combines TRBV6-4 with TRBJ2-2, with TRBD1 identical over 9 bases. The sequence was obtained from an adult who was a healthcare worker with PCR-confirmed SARS-CoV-2 infection or an uninfected control (not recorded which). CDR3 amino acids: CASSPGTGTGELFF. The CDR3 DNA reads TGTGCCAGCAGCCCAGGGACAGGGACCGGGGAGCTGTTTTTT.